This is a list of T cell receptor beta chains from one sample in a study of T cells in localized non-small cell lung cancer. Sequenced by immunoSEQ multiplex PCR; TCRdb stores in-frame clones only, minus some. The table shows roughly 89,000 clones, with roughly 91% occurring only once. Sequenced here: PBMCs, sampled before any cancer treatment. The source is a woman aged 40-70 years with stage II squamous cell lung carcinoma. CDR3s include the opening cysteine and the closing phenylalanine or tryptophan. Each record gives: V gene, J gene, clone size, D gene, CDR3 DNA, CDR3 protein. D genes are given only for firm matches. Only some rows state a clone size, as once, few, many or a class for expanded clones.

v_gene: TRBV5-8
j_gene: TRBJ1-2
abundance: once
d_gene: NA
CDR3nt: TGTGCCAGCAGCTTAGGGTCACTCAACTATGGCTACACCTTC
CDR3aa: CASSLGSLNYGYTF

v_gene: TRBV7-6
j_gene: TRBJ2-7
abundance: NA
d_gene: TRBD1
CDR3nt: TGTGCCAGCAGCTTAGGGACAGGGAACTACGAGCAGTACTTC
CDR3aa: CASSLGTGNYEQYF

v_gene: TRBV7-8
j_gene: TRBJ1-1
abundance: NA
d_gene: TRBD1
CDR3nt: TGTGCCAGCAGCTTAAGACAGGGTCTTGAAGCTTTCTTT
CDR3aa: CASSLRQGLEAFF

v_gene: TRBV6-6
j_gene: TRBJ2-2
abundance: NA
d_gene: NA
CDR3nt: TGTGCCAGCAGCTACGTCACCGGGGCCGGGGAGCTGTTTTTT
CDR3aa: CASSYVTGAGELFF

v_gene: TRBV18
j_gene: TRBJ2-2
abundance: NA
d_gene: NA
CDR3nt: TGTGCCAGCTCTCGAGGAAGCGGGGAGCTGTTTTTT
CDR3aa: CASSRGSGELFF

v_gene: TRBV7-2
j_gene: TRBJ2-7
abundance: few
d_gene: NA
CDR3nt: TGTGCCAGCAGCTTAGCGAAAAGGGGGTCGGACTACGAGCAGTACTTC
CDR3aa: CASSLAKRGSDYEQYF

v_gene: TRBV7-9
j_gene: TRBJ1-1
abundance: NA
d_gene: NA
CDR3nt: TGTGCCAGCAGCTTACAGGCACCTATGAACACTGAAGCTTTCTTT
CDR3aa: CASSLQAPMNTEAFF

v_gene: TRBV6-1
j_gene: TRBJ1-5
abundance: NA
d_gene: TRBD1
CDR3nt: TGTGCCAGCACCAGGGGGGTGGATCAGCCCCAGCATTTT
CDR3aa: CASTRGVDQPQHF

v_gene: TRBV5-4
j_gene: TRBJ2-5
abundance: NA
d_gene: TRBD1
CDR3nt: TGTGCCAGCAGTCGGACAGGGAGAGGGGAGACCCAGTACTTC
CDR3aa: CASSRTGRGETQYF

v_gene: TRBV5-8
j_gene: TRBJ1-1
abundance: NA
d_gene: NA
CDR3nt: TGTGCCAGCAGCTTGGGCTCCCATCAGAACACTGAAGCTTTCTTT
CDR3aa: CASSLGSHQNTEAFF

v_gene: TRBV5-1
j_gene: TRBJ1-1
abundance: NA
d_gene: TRBD1
CDR3nt: TGCGCCAGCCGTGACAGGGTCATGAACACTGAAGCTTTCTTT
CDR3aa: CASRDRVMNTEAFF

v_gene: TRBV7-2
j_gene: TRBJ1-1
abundance: NA
d_gene: NA
CDR3nt: TGTGCCAGCAGCTTAGACGTCCGCAACACTGAAGCTTTCTTT
CDR3aa: CASSLDVRNTEAFF

v_gene: TRBV6-1
j_gene: TRBJ1-2
abundance: NA
d_gene: TRBD1
CDR3nt: TGTGCCAGCAGGGGGGACAGTGTGTATGGCTACACCTTC
CDR3aa: CASRGDSVYGYTF

v_gene: TRBV9
j_gene: TRBJ1-4
abundance: NA
d_gene: NA
CDR3nt: TGTGCCAGCAGATCTCCAACTAATGAAAAACTGTTTTTT
CDR3aa: CASRSPTNEKLFF

v_gene: TRBV27
j_gene: TRBJ2-7
abundance: NA
d_gene: NA
CDR3nt: TGTGCCAGCAGCCCTAGACAAGGATTTCCCTACGAGCAGTACTTC
CDR3aa: CASSPRQGFPYEQYF

v_gene: TRBV5-1
j_gene: TRBJ1-4
abundance: NA
d_gene: NA
CDR3nt: TGCGCCAGCAGCTTGGGGGGGAATGAAAAACTGTTTTTT
CDR3aa: CASSLGGNEKLFF

v_gene: TRBV28
j_gene: TRBJ1-1
abundance: NA
d_gene: TRBD1
CDR3nt: TGTGCCAGCAGGGGGACAGGCATGAACACTGAAGCTTTCTTT
CDR3aa: CASRGTGMNTEAFF

v_gene: TRBV5-1
j_gene: TRBJ1-4
abundance: few
d_gene: NA
CDR3nt: TGCGCCAGCAGTTGGTCCCCACAGGGAAGCTCTGAAAAACTGTTTTTT
CDR3aa: CASSWSPQGSSEKLFF

v_gene: TRBV25-1
j_gene: TRBJ1-3
abundance: NA
d_gene: TRBD1
CDR3nt: TGTGCCAGCAGTGTACCAGGGGGAACTGGAAACACCATATATTTT
CDR3aa: CASSVPGGTGNTIYF

v_gene: TRBV2
j_gene: TRBJ1-2
abundance: once
d_gene: NA
CDR3nt: TGTGCCAGCAGGATACCCAAGGGCTGGGGGGAGTATGGCTACACCTTC
CDR3aa: CASRIPKGWGEYGYTF

v_gene: TRBV18
j_gene: TRBJ1-6
abundance: NA
d_gene: NA
CDR3nt: TGTGCCAGCTCACCATGGCCGGTGAGCTCCTATAATTCACCCCTCCACTTT
CDR3aa: CASSPWPVSSYNSPLHF

v_gene: TRBV10-2
j_gene: TRBJ1-2
abundance: NA
d_gene: TRBD1
CDR3nt: TGCGCCAGCAGCGGCGGGACAGTCCTTAACTATGGCTACACCTTC
CDR3aa: CASSGGTVLNYGYTF

v_gene: TRBV5-4
j_gene: TRBJ1-6
abundance: NA
d_gene: NA
CDR3nt: TGTGCCAGCAGCGACGGCTCCTATAATTCACCCCTCCACTTT
CDR3aa: CASSDGSYNSPLHF

v_gene: TRBV2
j_gene: TRBJ1-1
abundance: NA
d_gene: NA
CDR3nt: TGTGCCAGCAGTGCCAGTCGAATGAACACTGAAGCTTTCTTT
CDR3aa: CASSASRMNTEAFF

v_gene: TRBV7-9
j_gene: TRBJ2-3
abundance: once
d_gene: NA
CDR3nt: TGTGCCAGCAGCTTCGGGGGGCTCACAGATACGCAGTATTTT
CDR3aa: CASSFGGLTDTQYF

v_gene: TRBV5-1
j_gene: TRBJ2-2
abundance: NA
d_gene: TRBD2
CDR3nt: TGCGCCAGCAGCTTGAGCCTAGCGGGTGGGAACACCGGGGAGCTGTTTTTT
CDR3aa: CASSLSLAGGNTGELFF

v_gene: TRBV29-1
j_gene: TRBJ1-2
abundance: NA
d_gene: NA
CDR3nt: TGCAGCGTTGAGGTGAGGAGGCGGGATGGCTACACCTTC
CDR3aa: CSVEVRRRDGYTF

v_gene: TRBV7-9
j_gene: TRBJ2-7
abundance: NA
d_gene: TRBD1
CDR3nt: TGTGCCAGCAGCTTATTGCAGGGGGTACCCTACGAGCAGTACTTC
CDR3aa: CASSLLQGVPYEQYF

v_gene: TRBV19
j_gene: TRBJ1-1
abundance: NA
d_gene: TRBD1
CDR3nt: TGTGCCAGTAGTATAGGTGACAGGGCTAACACTGAAGCTTTCTTT
CDR3aa: CASSIGDRANTEAFF

v_gene: TRBV5-4
j_gene: TRBJ2-5
abundance: NA
d_gene: NA
CDR3nt: TGTGCCAGCAGCTTGGAACGGTCCGGGACCCAGTACTTC
CDR3aa: CASSLERSGTQYF

v_gene: TRBV7-6
j_gene: TRBJ1-1
abundance: once
d_gene: NA
CDR3nt: TGTGCCAGCAGCTTAGCCCTGAACACTGAAGCTTTCTTT
CDR3aa: CASSLALNTEAFF

v_gene: TRBV14
j_gene: TRBJ2-7
abundance: NA
d_gene: TRBD1
CDR3nt: TGTGCCAGCAGCCACCCGGGACAGGGTTCCTACGAGCAGTACTTC
CDR3aa: CASSHPGQGSYEQYF

v_gene: TRBV27
j_gene: TRBJ1-2
abundance: NA
d_gene: TRBD1
CDR3nt: TGTGCCAGCGGGGGACAGGGGACGAACTATGGCTACACCTTC
CDR3aa: CASGGQGTNYGYTF

v_gene: TRBV10-2
j_gene: TRBJ2-1
abundance: NA
d_gene: NA
CDR3nt: TGCGCCAGCAAAGTGACTCTCTGGAGCGATGAGCAGTTCTTC
CDR3aa: CASKVTLWSDEQFF

v_gene: TRBV11-2
j_gene: TRBJ2-1
abundance: NA
d_gene: TRBD2
CDR3nt: TGTGCCAGCAGCTTCCAACTAGCGGGGCCCGGTGAGCAGTTCTTC
CDR3aa: CASSFQLAGPGEQFF

v_gene: TRBV2
j_gene: TRBJ2-3
abundance: once
d_gene: NA
CDR3nt: TGTGCCAGCGTTCGGGGGCTCCGCACAGATACGCAGTATTTT
CDR3aa: CASVRGLRTDTQYF

v_gene: TRBV5-1
j_gene: TRBJ2-6
abundance: NA
d_gene: TRBD1
CDR3nt: TGCGCCAGCAGCCCCGGGACAGGGGCCCGGCGGGGGGCCAACGTCCTGACTTTC
CDR3aa: CASSPGTGARRGANVLTF